This entry lists 32 T cell receptor beta chains sequenced from one sample in a study of blood T cell repertoires in COVID-19. The repertoire was sequenced with immunoSEQ multiplex PCR; TCRdb's copy has only in-frame clones and lacks some. The table shows under 100,000 clones, with over 80% occurring only once. Sequencing used peripheral blood. These receptors came from a human donor in a cohort sampled during active COVID-19.

The chain carries TRBV3-1 (or the pseudogene TRBV3-2) and TRBJ1-6; 7 bases agree with TRBD1. The ends lost 4 bases at V and 10 bases at J; junction bases unmatched: 4. The germline V gene has CDR1 LGHDT and CDR2 YNNKEL (reference sequence). The CDR3 has 13 residues. CDR3 protein: CASSPRDRSPLHF. The DNA for the CDR3 is TGTGCCAGCAGCCCACGGGACAGATCACCCCTCCACTTT.

The gene calls are TRBV7-9 and TRBJ1-2; D ambiguous. CDR1 is SEHNR, CDR2 FQNEAQ, per germline (reference sequence). V lost 1 base to trimming and J lost 2 bases, with 8 bases between them. The CDR3 has 14 residues. CDR3 loop: CASSLGAGNYGYTF. CDR3 sequence (DNA): TGTGCCAGCAGCTTAGGCGCGGGGAACTATGGCTACACCTTC.

The genes are TRBV11-2 and TRBJ2-7; D perhaps matches TRBD1 (6 bases). CDR3 length equals 17 residues. Germline loops: CDR1 SGHAT, CDR2 FQNNGV. V gave up 5 bases and J gave up 4 bases, with 24 bases separating them. The CDR3 nucleotides read TGTGCCAGCAGCCCACGCACCCGGGACATATACGCATACGAGCAGTACTTC. Its translation: CASSPRTRDIYAYEQYF.

V and J are TRBV9 and TRBJ1-6; no definite D call. V was shortened by 0 bases and J by 0 bases, with 7 bases between the two germline ends. Germline values: CDR1 SGDLS, CDR2 YYNGEE. The CDR3 runs to 16 residues. The CDR3 region has the DNA TGTGCCAGCAGCGTAGGCCGAGACTCCTATAATTCACCCCTCCACTTT. This gives the protein CASSVGRDSYNSPLHF.

The CDR3 region has the DNA TGTGCCAGCAGTTTGACTAGCGGGAGGGCCTACGAGCAGTACTTC. This encodes CASSLTSGRAYEQYF. The V and J genes are TRBV28 and TRBJ2-7; 14 nucleotides match TRBD2. V dropped 3 bases and J dropped 2; count of bases not matched to a gene: 0. Germline V gives CDR1 MDHEN, CDR2 SYDVKM. The CDR3 length is 15 residues.

The chain is built from TRBV15 and TRBJ2-2; 7 bases are shared with TRBD2. CDR1 and CDR2 (germline): LNHNV, YYDKDF (reference sequence). The CDR3 extends over 17 amino acids. The V and J ends lost 8 bases and 7 bases, in that order; junction bases with no gene match: 19. The CDR3 region has the DNA TGTGCCACCGCGGTGGAGGAGCGGGGACGCCTCGGCGGGGAGCTGTTTTTT. This translates into CATAVEERGRLGGELFF. The full variable domain, its missing parts supplied by reference TRBV15 and TRBJ2-2, is DAMVIQNPRYQVTQFGKPVTLSCSQTLNHNVMYWYQQKSSQAPKLLFHYYDKDFNNEADTPDNFQSRRPNTSFCFLDIRSPGLGDTAMYLCATAVEERGRLGGELFFGEGSRLTVL.

V and J are TRBV28 and TRBJ2-7; 9 positions match TRBD1. The CDR3 extends over 15 amino acids. The trim removed 6 bases at V and 3 bases at J, leaving 9 bases unmatched. Per germline, CDR1 MDHEN and CDR2 SYDVKM. Written as DNA, the CDR3 is TGTGCCAGCAGATCCTCCGGGACAGGGCGCTACGAGCAGTACTTC. Translated: CASRSSGTGRYEQYF.

This chain connects TRBV2 to TRBJ2-7; 10 nucleotides agree with TRBD1. Germline CDR1 is SNHLY and CDR2 is FYNNEI. Trimming removed 4 bases from V and 7 bases from J; junction bases left unmatched: 7. The CDR3 has 14 amino acids. The CDR3 reads CASSVRQGAGEQYF. As DNA, the CDR3 is TGTGCCAGCAGTGTACGACAGGGGGCGGGAGAGCAGTACTTC.

This chain joins TRBV10-3 and TRBJ2-7; 12 nucleotides agree with TRBD1. The CDR3 loop spans 13 amino acids. Germline loops: CDR1 ENHRY, CDR2 SYGVKD. Trimming at V came to 10 bases and at J to 4 bases, leaving 5 bases not matched to a gene. The CDR3 DNA follows: TGTGCCACCGGGACAGGGGGCGAATACGAGCAGTACTTC. This codes for CATGTGGEYEQYF.

The chain has TRBV2 and TRBJ1-1; the D gene is possibly TRBD1 (5 bases). There are 14 residues in the CDR3. Trimming took off 3 bases at V and 10 bases at J, with 18 bases between the two ends. Germline CDR1 reads SNHLY; CDR2 reads FYNNEI. CDR3 sequence reads: CASSEGGTEVIAFF. DNA for the CDR3: TGTGCCAGCAGTGAGGGGGGGACTGAAGTAATAGCTTTCTTT. Filled out from reference TRBV2 and TRBJ1-1, the complete variable domain reads EPEVTQTPSHQVTQMGQEVILRCVPISNHLYFYWYRQILGQKVEFLVSFYNNEISEKSEIFDDQFSVERPDGSNFTLKIRSTKLEDSAMYFCASSEGGTEVIAFFGQGTRLTVV.

The chain combines TRBV19 with TRBJ1-6, with TRBD1 as a possible D gene (5 bases). Germline CDR1 and CDR2: LNHDA and SQIVND (reference sequence). CDR3 length equals 15 residues. Trimming removed 7 bases from V and 7 bases from J, with 17 bases in between. CDR3 loop: CASTLGWQGNSPLHF. CDR3 DNA sequence: TGTGCCAGTACCCTAGGGTGGCAGGGCAATTCACCCCTCCACTTT.

The chain employs TRBV19 and TRBJ2-1; 9 bases map to TRBD2. V shed 1 base and J 8 bases; nucleotides not matched to a gene: 15. This CDR3 has 18 amino acids. Germline V CDR1 and CDR2: LNHDA, SQIVND (reference sequence). The CDR3 loop is CASSIVGSGGVPGYEQFF. As DNA, the CDR3 is TGTGCCAGTAGTATAGTAGGTAGCGGGGGTGTTCCAGGGTATGAGCAGTTCTTC.

J is TRBJ2-1 and V is TRBV5-1, with 7 bases matching TRBD2. Trimming removed 0 bases from V and 10 bases from J; junction bases left unmatched: 10. The CDR3 has 15 amino acids. The germline gives CDR1 SGHRS, CDR2 YFSETQ. The CDR3 reads CASSLEVGGPQEQFF. CDR3 bases: TGCGCCAGCAGCTTGGAGGTGGGAGGGCCTCAAGAGCAGTTCTTC.

The rearrangement links TRBV3-1 (or the pseudogene TRBV3-2) to TRBJ2-2; 8 positions agree with TRBD1. The CDR3 length is 16 residues. From germline, CDR1 is LGHDT and CDR2 YNNKEL (reference sequence). V shed 0 bases and J 5 bases; nucleotides not matched to a gene: 5. CDR3: CASSQEAWTGTGELFF. The CDR3 coding sequence is TGTGCCAGCAGCCAAGAGGCCTGGACAGGGACCGGGGAGCTGTTTTTT.

V gene TRBV19 combines with J gene TRBJ2-1, with D perhaps TRBD2 (5 bases). The CDR3 contains 14 residues. CDR1 LNHDA and CDR2 SQIVND come from the germline V gene (reference sequence). V lost 5 bases and J 6 bases, leaving 14 bases between the germline ends. The CDR3 DNA is TGTGCCAGTAGTGAGGGCTACGAGGTCAATGAGCAGTTCTTC. Its protein is CASSEGYEVNEQFF.

This chain connects TRBV6-1 to TRBJ1-6, with a possible D match to TRBD1 (6 bases). CDR1 MNHNS and CDR2 SASEGT come from the germline V gene. The V and J ends lost 4 bases and 6 bases respectively, with 16 bases between them. The CDR3 spans 16 residues. CDR3 nucleotide sequence: TGTGCCAGCAGTGCCACAGGGCCAGGTGGTAATTCACCCCTCCACTTT. This translates into CASSATGPGGNSPLHF.

The chain employs TRBV28 and TRBJ2-2; TRBD2 aligns across 10 bases. Germline V gives CDR1 MDHEN, CDR2 SYDVKM. There are 14 residues in the CDR3. V gave up 3 bases and J gave up 11 bases; unmatched junction bases: 6. The CDR3, as DNA: TGTGCCAGCAGTTTGCCTAGCGGGAGAGGCGAGCTGTTTTTT. Residues: CASSLPSGRGELFF.

The rearrangement links TRBV4-1 to TRBJ2-7, with TRBD2 matching 10 bases. Germline loops: CDR1 MGHRA, CDR2 YSYEKL. J gave up 5 bases and V 0 bases, and 7 bases lay outside the gene matches. The CDR3 consists of 16 residues. CDR3: CASSQDRASGSHEQYF. The CDR3 nucleotides read TGCGCCAGCAGCCAAGATCGGGCTAGCGGGAGCCACGAGCAGTACTTC.

V is TRBV5-8 and J is TRBJ2-1; TRBD2 aligns across 8 bases. CDR1 is SGHTS and CDR2 is YDEGEE in the germline V gene. V was clipped by 0 bases and J by 0 bases; unmatched bases: 8. The CDR3 loop spans 18 amino acids. The CDR3 here is CASSLEGTRVSSYNEQFF. The DNA of the CDR3 is TGTGCCAGCAGCTTGGAAGGGACTAGGGTGAGCTCCTACAATGAGCAGTTCTTC.

The V gene is TRBV28, the J gene TRBJ2-2; TRBD2 is a possible D gene (5 bases). V was pared by 5 bases and J by 5 bases, with 15 bases between. The CDR3 length is 15 residues. Germline lookup yields CDR1 MDHEN and CDR2 SYDVKM. The CDR3 protein is CASSLYGGRTGELFF. The CDR3, as DNA: TGTGCCAGCAGTCTGTATGGAGGACGGACCGGGGAGCTGTTTTTT.

The rearrangement joins TRBV5-4 to TRBJ2-3, with 10 bases that match TRBD2. After removal of 4 bases from V and 4 bases from J, the junction contained 3 bases not matched to a gene. The CDR3 covers 14 residues. Germline V gene lookup returns CDR1 SGHNT and CDR2 YYREEE (reference sequence). CDR3 residues: CASSPSGSADTQYF. CDR3 nucleotide sequence: TGTGCCAGCAGCCCTAGCGGGAGCGCAGATACGCAGTATTTT.

The chain carries TRBV9 and TRBJ1-2, with 7 bases lining up with TRBD1. Losses at the gene ends were 3 bases for V and 3 bases for J; bases not matched to a gene: 2. Germline V CDR1 and CDR2: SGDLS, YYNGEE. The length of the CDR3 is 13 residues. In DNA form, the CDR3 reads TGTGCCAGCAGCGGGCAGGGGGACTATGGCTACACCTTC. Its translation: CASSGQGDYGYTF.

This clone was recorded once. The V call is TRBV27, the J call TRBJ1-1; 7 positions match TRBD1. Per the germline V gene, CDR1 is MNHEY and CDR2 is SMNVEV (reference sequence). Trimming cost V 5 bases and J 1 base; bases outside gene matches: 4. The CDR3 covers 14 residues. CDR3 nucleotide sequence: TGTGCCAGCAGTAAAGGACAGGAGAACACTGAAGCTTTCTTT. This sequence encodes CASSKGQENTEAFF.

The V call is TRBV2, the J call TRBJ2-1; TRBD2 might be the D (6 bases). V shed 3 bases and J shed 8 bases, with 23 bases lying between them. The CDR3 sequence is 17 residues long. The germline V gene encodes CDR1 SNHLY and CDR2 FYNNEI. The CDR3 nucleotides read TGTGCCAGCAGTGAGCGCAGACGCGGGACCTCTAAGGATGAGCAGTTCTTC. Protein product: CASSERRRGTSKDEQFF. Combining the CDR3 with reference TRBV2 and TRBJ2-1 gives the whole variable domain EPEVTQTPSHQVTQMGQEVILRCVPISNHLYFYWYRQILGQKVEFLVSFYNNEISEKSEIFDDQFSVERPDGSNFTLKIRSTKLEDSAMYFCASSERRRGTSKDEQFFGPGTRLTVL.

The rearrangement uses TRBV27 and TRBJ1-1; 9 bases are a match to TRBD1. The CDR3 consists of 15 residues. Trimming removed 3 bases from V and 4 bases from J; junction bases left unmatched: 6. Germline V gene lookup returns CDR1 MNHEY and CDR2 SMNVEV (reference sequence). The CDR3 DNA sequence: TGTGCCAGCAGTTTCCCGGGACAGGGAGTCACTGAAGCTTTCTTT. It is translated as CASSFPGQGVTEAFF.

This sequence joins TRBV29-1 and TRBJ2-7; 8 nucleotides agree with TRBD1. The V segment lost 5 bases and the J segment 3 bases; nucleotides outside the gene matches: 6. Germline V gene lookup returns CDR1 SQVTM and CDR2 ANQGSEA. This CDR3 has 13 residues. This CDR3 reads CSVSSTGGYEQYF. CDR3 bases: TGCAGCGTTTCATCTACAGGGGGCTACGAGCAGTACTTC.

This chain uses TRBV9 with TRBJ1-1; D remains ambiguous. CDR1 and CDR2 (germline): SGDLS, YYNGEE. Trimming cost V 4 bases and J 0 bases, with 7 bases left between them. This CDR3 has 13 residues. This chain's CDR3 is CASSSDMNTEAFF. CDR3 DNA sequence: TGTGCCAGCAGCTCCGACATGAACACTGAAGCTTTCTTT.

The chain uses TRBV18 and TRBJ2-1; a weak D match, TRBD1 (5 bases). Looked up from germline, CDR1 is KGHSH and CDR2 is LQKENI. This CDR3 has 13 residues. The germline V and J ends were trimmed by 4 bases and 8 bases, with 12 bases remaining between them. The CDR3 DNA sequence: TGTGCCAGCTCACGTGACAGTTGGGATGAGCAGTTCTTC. Its translation is CASSRDSWDEQFF.

The chain links TRBV19 to TRBJ2-1; 16 nucleotides align to TRBD2. Germline CDR1 and CDR2: LNHDA and SQIVND (reference sequence). Losses at the gene ends were 6 bases for V and 1 base for J; bases not matched to a gene: 6. There are 18 residues in the CDR3. CDR3 region: CASSEGLAGGPSYNEQFF. The CDR3 DNA follows: TGTGCCAGTAGCGAGGGACTAGCGGGAGGGCCGTCCTACAATGAGCAGTTCTTC.

Comments on this clone: The same CDR3 arises from other DNA sequences in this sample as well. The chain carries TRBV30 and TRBJ2-7, with unresolved D. The CDR3 is made up of 12 amino acids. In germline, CDR1 is GTSNPN, CDR2 SVGIG (reference sequence). V lost 2 bases and J lost 0, with 5 bases in between. The CDR3 nucleotides are TGTGCCTGGAGTCCAGGCTCCTACGAGCAGTACTTC. It specifies CAWSPGSYEQYF.

J is TRBJ1-1 and V is TRBV2; 10 bases map to TRBD1. The CDR3 length is 13 residues. Trimming took 4 bases from V and 5 from J; bases not matched to a gene: 1. CDR1 and CDR2 (germline): SNHLY, FYNNEI. CDR3 residues: CASSGDRGTEAFF. Written as DNA, the CDR3 is TGTGCCAGCAGTGGGGACAGGGGAACTGAAGCTTTCTTT.

The chain employs TRBV7-9 and TRBJ2-5; 9 bases agree with TRBD2. CDR1 and CDR2 (germline): SEHNR, FQNEAQ (reference sequence). J was trimmed by 2 bases and V by 5 bases; bases with no gene match: 15. The CDR3 has 18 residues. CDR3 residues: CASSPPRAGGMPQETQYF. The DNA of the CDR3 is TGTGCCAGCAGCCCACCAAGAGCGGGAGGAATGCCTCAAGAGACCCAGTACTTC.